This T cell receptor beta chain is drawn from a study of blood T cell repertoires in COVID-19. Study-level information: T cells, B-cell-depleted T cells, or PBMCs provided the cDNA or gDNA that served as material.

V gave up 5 bases and J gave up 4 bases; unmatched junction bases: 7. The CDR3 has 15 amino acids. The V gene's germline CDR1 is SGHTA and CDR2 FQGNSA. Generated by immunoSEQ multiplex PCR, the TCRdb table keeps only in-frame clones and is missing some. Here the sample spans 100,000 to 150,000 clones, around 70% being singletons. Seattle cases were enrolled at active infection and followed longitudinally. The receptor was isolated from an elderly man with COVID-19, enrolled during active disease. The V gene is TRBV7-2, the J gene TRBJ1-2, with 10 bases identical to TRBD1. Material for sequencing was peripheral blood. The CDR3 DNA reads TGTGCCAGCAGCCTAGGACAGGGGGTGATCTATGGCTACACCTTC. Translated: CASSLGQGVIYGYTF.